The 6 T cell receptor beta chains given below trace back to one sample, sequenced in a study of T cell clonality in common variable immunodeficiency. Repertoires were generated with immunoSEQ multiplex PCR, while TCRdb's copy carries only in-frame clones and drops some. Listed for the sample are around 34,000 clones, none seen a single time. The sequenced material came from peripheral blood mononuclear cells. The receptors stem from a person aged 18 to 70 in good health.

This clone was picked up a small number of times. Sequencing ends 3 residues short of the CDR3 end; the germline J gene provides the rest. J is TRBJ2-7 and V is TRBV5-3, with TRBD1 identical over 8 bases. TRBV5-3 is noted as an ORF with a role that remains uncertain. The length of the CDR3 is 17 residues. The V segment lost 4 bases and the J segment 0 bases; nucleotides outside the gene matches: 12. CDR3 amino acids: CARSLIRGPVSSYEQYF. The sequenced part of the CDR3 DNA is TGTGCCAGAAGCCTCATCAGGGGGCCTGTTAGCTCCTACGAG.

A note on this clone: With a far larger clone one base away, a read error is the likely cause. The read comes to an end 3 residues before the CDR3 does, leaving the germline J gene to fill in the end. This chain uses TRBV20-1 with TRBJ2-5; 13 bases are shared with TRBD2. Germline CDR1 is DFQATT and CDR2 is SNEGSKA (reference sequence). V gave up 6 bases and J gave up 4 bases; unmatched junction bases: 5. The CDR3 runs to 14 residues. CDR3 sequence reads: CSADRTSGRETQYF. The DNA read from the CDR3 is TGCAGTGCCGACAGGACTAGCGGGAGAGAGACC.

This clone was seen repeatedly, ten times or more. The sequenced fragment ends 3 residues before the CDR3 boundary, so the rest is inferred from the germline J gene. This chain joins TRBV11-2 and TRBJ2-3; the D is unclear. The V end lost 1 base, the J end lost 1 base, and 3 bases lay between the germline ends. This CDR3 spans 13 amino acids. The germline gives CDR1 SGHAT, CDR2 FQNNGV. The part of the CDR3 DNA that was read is TGTGCCAGCAGCTTAGCGGGCACAGATACG. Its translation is CASSLAGTDT. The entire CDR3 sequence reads CASSLAGTDTQYF.

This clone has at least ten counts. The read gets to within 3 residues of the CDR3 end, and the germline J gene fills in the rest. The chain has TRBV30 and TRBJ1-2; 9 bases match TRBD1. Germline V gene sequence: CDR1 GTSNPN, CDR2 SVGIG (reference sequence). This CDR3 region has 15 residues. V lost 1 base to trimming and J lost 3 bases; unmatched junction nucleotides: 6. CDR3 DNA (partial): TGTGCCTGGAGTGAATGGGACAGGGATGACTATGGC. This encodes CAWSEWDRDDYG. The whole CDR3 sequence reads CAWSEWDRDDYGYTF.

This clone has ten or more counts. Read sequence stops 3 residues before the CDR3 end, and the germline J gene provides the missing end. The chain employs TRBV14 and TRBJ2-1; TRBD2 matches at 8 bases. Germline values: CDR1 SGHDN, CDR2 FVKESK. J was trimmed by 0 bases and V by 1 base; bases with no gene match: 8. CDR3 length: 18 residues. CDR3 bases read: TGTGCCAGCAGCCAAGCCCCCCGTAGCGGGGTCTCCTACAATGAG. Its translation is CASSQAPRSGVSYNE. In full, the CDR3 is CASSQAPRSGVSYNEQFF. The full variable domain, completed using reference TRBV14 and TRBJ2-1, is EAGVTQFPSHSVIEKGQTVTLRCDPISGHDNLYWYRRVMGKEIKFLLHFVKESKQDESGMPNNRFLAERTGGTYSTLKVQPAELEDSGVYFCASSQAPRSGVSYNEQFFGPGTRLTVL.

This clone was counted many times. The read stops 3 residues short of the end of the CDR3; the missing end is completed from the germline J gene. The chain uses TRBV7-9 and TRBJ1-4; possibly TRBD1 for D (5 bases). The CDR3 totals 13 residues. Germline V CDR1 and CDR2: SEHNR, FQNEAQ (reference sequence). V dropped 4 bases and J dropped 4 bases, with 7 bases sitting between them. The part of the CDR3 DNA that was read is TGTGCCAGCAGCTCCGACAGTAATGAAAAA. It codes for CASSSDSNEK. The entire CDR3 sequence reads CASSSDSNEKLFF.